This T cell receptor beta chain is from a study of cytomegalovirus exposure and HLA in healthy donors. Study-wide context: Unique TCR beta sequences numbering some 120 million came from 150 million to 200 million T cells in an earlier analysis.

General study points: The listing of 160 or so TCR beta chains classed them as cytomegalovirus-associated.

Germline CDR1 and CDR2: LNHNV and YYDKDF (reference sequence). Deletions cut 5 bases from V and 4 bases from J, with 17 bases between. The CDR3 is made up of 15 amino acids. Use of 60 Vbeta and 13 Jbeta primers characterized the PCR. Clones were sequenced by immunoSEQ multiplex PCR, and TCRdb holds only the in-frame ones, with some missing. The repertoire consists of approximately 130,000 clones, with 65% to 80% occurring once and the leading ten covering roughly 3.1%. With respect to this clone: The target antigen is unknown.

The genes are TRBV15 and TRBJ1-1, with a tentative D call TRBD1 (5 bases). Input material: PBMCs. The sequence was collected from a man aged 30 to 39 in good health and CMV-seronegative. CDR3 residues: CATSGLITGATEAFF. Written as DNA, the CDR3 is TGTGCCACCAGCGGTCTCATTACAGGCGCCACTGAAGCTTTCTTT.